The T cell receptor beta chain described here comes from a study of blood T cell repertoires in COVID-19. The overall study: Specimens from acute and convalescent COVID-19 originated in the United States, Italy and Spain. Sources were T cells, B-cell-depleted T cells, or PBMCs; the material itself was cDNA or gDNA.

As handled by the study authors: The assay estimated nucleated cells by amplifying reference gene primers. The protocol was immunoSEQ multiplex PCR, while the TCRdb copy is restricted to in-frame clones and leaves out a portion. From that table come the V and J calls and clone size; the DNA was used to work out D and trimming. The table includes about 230,000 clones, 70% to 90% detected once. This clonotype originated in a man aged 40-55 years with acute or convalescent COVID-19. Sequencing used peripheral blood.

CDR3 residues: CASKALNQPQHF. CDR3 bases: TGTGCCAGCAAAGCCCTCAATCAGCCCCAGCATTTT. The chain recombines TRBV28 with TRBJ1-5; D not resolved. The CDR3 covers 12 residues. The germline V and J ends were trimmed by 7 bases and 3 bases, with 7 bases remaining between them. The germline CDR1 and CDR2 sequences are MDHEN and SYDVKM.